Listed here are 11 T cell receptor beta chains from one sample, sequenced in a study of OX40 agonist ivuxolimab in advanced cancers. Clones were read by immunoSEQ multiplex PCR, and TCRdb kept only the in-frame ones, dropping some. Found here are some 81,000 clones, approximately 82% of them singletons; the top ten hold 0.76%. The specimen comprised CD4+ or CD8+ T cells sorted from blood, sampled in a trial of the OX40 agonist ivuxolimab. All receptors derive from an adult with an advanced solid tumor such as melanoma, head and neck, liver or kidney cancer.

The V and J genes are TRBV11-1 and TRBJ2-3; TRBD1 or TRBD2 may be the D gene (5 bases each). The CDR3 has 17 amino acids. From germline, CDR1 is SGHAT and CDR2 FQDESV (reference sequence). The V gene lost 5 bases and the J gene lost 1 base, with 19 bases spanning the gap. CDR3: CASSPRLTRGRTDTQYF. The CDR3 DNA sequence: TGTGCCAGCAGCCCGCGACTAACCCGGGGCCGCACAGATACGCAGTATTTT.

The DNA of the CDR3 is TGCGCCAGCAGCTACGACAGGGGGTACGAGCAGTACTTC. It specifies CASSYDRGYEQYF. The rearrangement joins TRBV5-1 to TRBJ2-7; TRBD1 matches 9 bases. V lost 3 bases, J lost 4 bases, and 2 bases stayed unmatched. The CDR3 extends over 13 amino acids. CDR1 and CDR2 (germline): SGHRS, YFSETQ.

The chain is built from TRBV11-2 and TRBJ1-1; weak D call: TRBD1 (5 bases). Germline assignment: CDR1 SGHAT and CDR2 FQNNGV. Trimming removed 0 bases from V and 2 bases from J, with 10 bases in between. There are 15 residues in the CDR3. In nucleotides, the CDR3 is TGTGCCAGCAGCTTAGATGCAGGGCCTAACACTGAAGCTTTCTTT. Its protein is CASSLDAGPNTEAFF.

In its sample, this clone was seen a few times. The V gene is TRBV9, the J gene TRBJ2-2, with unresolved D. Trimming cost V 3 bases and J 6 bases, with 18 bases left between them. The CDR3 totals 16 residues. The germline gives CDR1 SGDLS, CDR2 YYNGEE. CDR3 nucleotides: TGTGCCAGCAGCGCTCACAGCCCCCTGGATGCCGGGGAGCTGTTTTTT. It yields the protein CASSAHSPLDAGELFF.

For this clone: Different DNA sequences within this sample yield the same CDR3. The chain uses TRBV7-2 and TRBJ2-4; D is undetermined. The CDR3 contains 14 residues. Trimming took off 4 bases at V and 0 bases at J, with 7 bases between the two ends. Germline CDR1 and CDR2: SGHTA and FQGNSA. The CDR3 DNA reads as TGTGCCAGCAGCTCTGGCCTAGCCAAAAACATTCAGTACTTC. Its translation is CASSSGLAKNIQYF.

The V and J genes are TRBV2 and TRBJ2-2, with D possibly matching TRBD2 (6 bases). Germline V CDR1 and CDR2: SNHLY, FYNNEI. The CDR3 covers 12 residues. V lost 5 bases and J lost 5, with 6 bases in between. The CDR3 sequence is CASSRGTGELFF. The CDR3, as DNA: TGTGCCAGCAGTCGGGGGACCGGGGAGCTGTTTTTT.

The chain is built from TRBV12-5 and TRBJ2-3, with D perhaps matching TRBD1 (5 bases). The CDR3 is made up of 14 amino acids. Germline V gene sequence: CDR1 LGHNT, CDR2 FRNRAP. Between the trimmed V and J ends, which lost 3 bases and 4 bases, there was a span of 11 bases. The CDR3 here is CASGLLGVPDTQYF. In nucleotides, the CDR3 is TGTGCTAGTGGTTTATTAGGGGTCCCAGATACGCAGTATTTT.

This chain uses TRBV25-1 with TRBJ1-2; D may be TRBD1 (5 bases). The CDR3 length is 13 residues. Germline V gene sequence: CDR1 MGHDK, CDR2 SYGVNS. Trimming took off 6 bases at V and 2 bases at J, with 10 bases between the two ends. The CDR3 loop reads CASRPGENYGYTF. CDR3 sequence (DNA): TGTGCCAGCAGACCGGGGGAGAACTATGGCTACACCTTC.

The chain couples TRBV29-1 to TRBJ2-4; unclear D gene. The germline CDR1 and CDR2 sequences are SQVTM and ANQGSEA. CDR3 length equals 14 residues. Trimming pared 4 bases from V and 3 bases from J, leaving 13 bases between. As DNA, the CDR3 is TGCAGCGTTGCTTCATCATCGGGCAAAAACATTCAGTACTTC. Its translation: CSVASSSGKNIQYF.

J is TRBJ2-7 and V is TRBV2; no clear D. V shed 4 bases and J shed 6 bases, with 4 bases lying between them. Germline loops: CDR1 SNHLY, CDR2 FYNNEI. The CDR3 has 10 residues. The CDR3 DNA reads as TGTGCCAGCAGTGCCTCCGAGCAGTACTTC. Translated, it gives CASSASEQYF. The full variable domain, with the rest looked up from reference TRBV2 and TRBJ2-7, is EPEVTQTPSHQVTQMGQEVILRCVPISNHLYFYWYRQILGQKVEFLVSFYNNEISEKSEIFDDQFSVERPDGSNFTLKIRSTKLEDSAMYFCASSASEQYFGPGTRLTVT.

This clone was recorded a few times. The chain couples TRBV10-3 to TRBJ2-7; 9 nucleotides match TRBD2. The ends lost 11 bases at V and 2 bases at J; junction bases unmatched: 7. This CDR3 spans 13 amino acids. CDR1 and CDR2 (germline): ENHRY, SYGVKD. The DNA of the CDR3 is TGTGCCGTCCTAGCGGGGACTACCTACGAGCAGTACTTC. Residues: CAVLAGTTYEQYF.